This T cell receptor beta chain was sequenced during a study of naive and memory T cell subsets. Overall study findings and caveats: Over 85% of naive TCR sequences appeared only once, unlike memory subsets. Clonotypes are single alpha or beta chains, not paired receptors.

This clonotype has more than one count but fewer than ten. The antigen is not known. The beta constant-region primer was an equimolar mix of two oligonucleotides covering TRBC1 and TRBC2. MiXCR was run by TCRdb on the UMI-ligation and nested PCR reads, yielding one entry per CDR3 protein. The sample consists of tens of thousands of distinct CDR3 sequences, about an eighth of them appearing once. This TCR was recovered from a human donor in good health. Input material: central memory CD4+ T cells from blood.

CDR3: CASSLAGADTQYF. CDR3 sequence (DNA): TGTGCCAGCAGCTTGGCCGGGGCAGATACGCAGTATTTT. The J gene is TRBJ2-3, the V gene TRBV5-4; D is perhaps TRBD2 (5 bases). V shed 0 bases and J shed 4 bases, with 6 bases lying between them. This CDR3 is built from 13 residues. The germline V gene encodes CDR1 SGHNT and CDR2 YYREEE (reference sequence).